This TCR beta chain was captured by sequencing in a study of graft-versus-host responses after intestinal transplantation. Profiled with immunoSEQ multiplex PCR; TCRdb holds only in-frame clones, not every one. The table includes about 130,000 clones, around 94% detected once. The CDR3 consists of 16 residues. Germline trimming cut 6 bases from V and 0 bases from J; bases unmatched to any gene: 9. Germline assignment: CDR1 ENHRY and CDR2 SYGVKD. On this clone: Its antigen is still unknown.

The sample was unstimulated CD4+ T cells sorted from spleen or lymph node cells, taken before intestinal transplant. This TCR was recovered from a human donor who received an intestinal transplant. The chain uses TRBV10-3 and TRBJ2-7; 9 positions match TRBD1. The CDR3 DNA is TGTGCCATCAGCCCGGGACAGGGAGTTGGCTCCTACGAGCAGTACTTC. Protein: CAISPGQGVGSYEQYF.